A single T cell receptor beta chain is shown here with its context. This sample stems from a study of blood T cell repertoires in COVID-19. V dropped 6 bases and J dropped 1 base, with 13 bases sitting between them. From germline, CDR1 is SNHLY and CDR2 FYNNEI. The CDR3 runs to 14 residues. Sequencing used immunoSEQ multiplex PCR; TCRdb keeps in-frame clones, though not all of them. The repertoire holds about 190,000 clones, with 89% as singletons. The chain recombines TRBV2 with TRBJ2-7; perhaps TRBD2 as D (5 bases). The sequence came from a man aged 35-49 years with acute or convalescent COVID-19. The sample taken for sequencing was peripheral blood. Written as DNA, the CDR3 is TGTGCCAGCAGCCCCGGGGTTGGGTCCTACGAGCAGTACTTC. Translated, it gives CASSPGVGSYEQYF.